Given below is one T cell receptor (beta chain) in context. No antigen is known for it. The sample is drawn from a study of cytomegalovirus exposure and HLA in healthy donors. Findings of the study overall: When a later analysis compared HLA-associated TCR beta chains with equally common others, the HLA-associated chains turned out to be more clonally expanded and to have lower generation probabilities. V segments that were indistinguishable, TRBV6-2 and TRBV6-3 among them, were omitted from analysis.

This PCR relied on a set of 60 Vbeta primers and 13 Jbeta primers. Using immunoSEQ multiplex PCR, the repertoire was profiled, and TCRdb retains in-frame clones only, with some absent. Seen here are 180,000 or so clones, around a tenth observed once, and the top ten hold approximately 1.3%. The donors comprised healthy bone marrow donors. The CDR3 loop spans 15 amino acids. V gave up 4 bases and J gave up 3 bases; unmatched junction bases: 7. The germline gives CDR1 SGDLS, CDR2 YYNGEE. Specimen: PBMCs. The source is a young woman in good health and CMV-seropositive. This chain joins TRBV9 and TRBJ1-2, with 9 bases fitting TRBD1. The CDR3 region has the DNA TGTGCCAGCAGCCCGGGACAGGGTATTTACTATGGCTACACCTTC. Its translation: CASSPGQGIYYGYTF.